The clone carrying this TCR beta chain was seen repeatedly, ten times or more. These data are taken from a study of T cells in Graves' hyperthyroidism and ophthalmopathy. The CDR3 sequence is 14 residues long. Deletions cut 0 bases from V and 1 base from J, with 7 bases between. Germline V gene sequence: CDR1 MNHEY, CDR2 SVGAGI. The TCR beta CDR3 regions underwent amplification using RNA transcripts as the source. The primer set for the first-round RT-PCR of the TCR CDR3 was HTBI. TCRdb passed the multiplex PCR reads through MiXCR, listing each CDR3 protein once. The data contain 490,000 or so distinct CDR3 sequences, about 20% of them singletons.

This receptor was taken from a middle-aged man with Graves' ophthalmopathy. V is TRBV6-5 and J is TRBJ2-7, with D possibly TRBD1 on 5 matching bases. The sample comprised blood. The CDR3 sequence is CASSYSQGSYEQYF. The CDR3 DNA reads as TGTGCCAGCAGTTACTCCCAGGGATCCTACGAGCAGTACTTC.